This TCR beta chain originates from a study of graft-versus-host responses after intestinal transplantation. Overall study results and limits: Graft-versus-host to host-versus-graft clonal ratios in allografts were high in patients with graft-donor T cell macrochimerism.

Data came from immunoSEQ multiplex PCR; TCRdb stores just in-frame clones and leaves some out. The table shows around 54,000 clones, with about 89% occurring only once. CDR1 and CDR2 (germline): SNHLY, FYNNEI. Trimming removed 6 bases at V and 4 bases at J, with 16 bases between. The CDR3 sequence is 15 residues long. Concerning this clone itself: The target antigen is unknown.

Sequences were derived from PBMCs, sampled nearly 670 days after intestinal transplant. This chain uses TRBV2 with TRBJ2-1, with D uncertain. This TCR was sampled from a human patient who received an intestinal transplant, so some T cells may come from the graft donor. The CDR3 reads CASRRETTPYNEQFF. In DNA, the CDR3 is TGTGCCAGCAGGCGTGAGACAACCCCGTACAATGAGCAGTTCTTC.